This T cell receptor (beta chain) is drawn from a study of blood T cell repertoires in COVID-19. Study information: Italy, Spain and the United States were the sources of the convalescent and acute COVID-19 samples. T cells, B-cell-depleted T cells, or PBMCs supplied cDNA or gDNA.

As processed by the authors: Reference gene primer amplification yielded estimated nucleated cell counts. Repertoires were generated with immunoSEQ multiplex PCR, while TCRdb's copy carries only in-frame clones and drops some. The DNA gave D and trimming, while V, J and clone size come from that table. Among around 72,000 clones listed, roughly 80% were seen once. Germline V gene data show CDR1 as SGHRS and CDR2 as YFSETQ. Trimming took off 1 base at V and 3 bases at J, with 10 bases between the two ends. The CDR3 spans 15 residues. The rearrangement links TRBV5-1 to TRBJ2-2, with a weak D call TRBD2 (6 bases). The clonotype was recovered from a woman in her sixties or seventies with acute or convalescent COVID-19. The sample taken for sequencing was peripheral blood. CDR3 residues: CASSLNGGDTGELFF. The CDR3 DNA follows: TGCGCCAGCAGCTTGAACGGGGGAGACACCGGGGAGCTGTTTTTT.